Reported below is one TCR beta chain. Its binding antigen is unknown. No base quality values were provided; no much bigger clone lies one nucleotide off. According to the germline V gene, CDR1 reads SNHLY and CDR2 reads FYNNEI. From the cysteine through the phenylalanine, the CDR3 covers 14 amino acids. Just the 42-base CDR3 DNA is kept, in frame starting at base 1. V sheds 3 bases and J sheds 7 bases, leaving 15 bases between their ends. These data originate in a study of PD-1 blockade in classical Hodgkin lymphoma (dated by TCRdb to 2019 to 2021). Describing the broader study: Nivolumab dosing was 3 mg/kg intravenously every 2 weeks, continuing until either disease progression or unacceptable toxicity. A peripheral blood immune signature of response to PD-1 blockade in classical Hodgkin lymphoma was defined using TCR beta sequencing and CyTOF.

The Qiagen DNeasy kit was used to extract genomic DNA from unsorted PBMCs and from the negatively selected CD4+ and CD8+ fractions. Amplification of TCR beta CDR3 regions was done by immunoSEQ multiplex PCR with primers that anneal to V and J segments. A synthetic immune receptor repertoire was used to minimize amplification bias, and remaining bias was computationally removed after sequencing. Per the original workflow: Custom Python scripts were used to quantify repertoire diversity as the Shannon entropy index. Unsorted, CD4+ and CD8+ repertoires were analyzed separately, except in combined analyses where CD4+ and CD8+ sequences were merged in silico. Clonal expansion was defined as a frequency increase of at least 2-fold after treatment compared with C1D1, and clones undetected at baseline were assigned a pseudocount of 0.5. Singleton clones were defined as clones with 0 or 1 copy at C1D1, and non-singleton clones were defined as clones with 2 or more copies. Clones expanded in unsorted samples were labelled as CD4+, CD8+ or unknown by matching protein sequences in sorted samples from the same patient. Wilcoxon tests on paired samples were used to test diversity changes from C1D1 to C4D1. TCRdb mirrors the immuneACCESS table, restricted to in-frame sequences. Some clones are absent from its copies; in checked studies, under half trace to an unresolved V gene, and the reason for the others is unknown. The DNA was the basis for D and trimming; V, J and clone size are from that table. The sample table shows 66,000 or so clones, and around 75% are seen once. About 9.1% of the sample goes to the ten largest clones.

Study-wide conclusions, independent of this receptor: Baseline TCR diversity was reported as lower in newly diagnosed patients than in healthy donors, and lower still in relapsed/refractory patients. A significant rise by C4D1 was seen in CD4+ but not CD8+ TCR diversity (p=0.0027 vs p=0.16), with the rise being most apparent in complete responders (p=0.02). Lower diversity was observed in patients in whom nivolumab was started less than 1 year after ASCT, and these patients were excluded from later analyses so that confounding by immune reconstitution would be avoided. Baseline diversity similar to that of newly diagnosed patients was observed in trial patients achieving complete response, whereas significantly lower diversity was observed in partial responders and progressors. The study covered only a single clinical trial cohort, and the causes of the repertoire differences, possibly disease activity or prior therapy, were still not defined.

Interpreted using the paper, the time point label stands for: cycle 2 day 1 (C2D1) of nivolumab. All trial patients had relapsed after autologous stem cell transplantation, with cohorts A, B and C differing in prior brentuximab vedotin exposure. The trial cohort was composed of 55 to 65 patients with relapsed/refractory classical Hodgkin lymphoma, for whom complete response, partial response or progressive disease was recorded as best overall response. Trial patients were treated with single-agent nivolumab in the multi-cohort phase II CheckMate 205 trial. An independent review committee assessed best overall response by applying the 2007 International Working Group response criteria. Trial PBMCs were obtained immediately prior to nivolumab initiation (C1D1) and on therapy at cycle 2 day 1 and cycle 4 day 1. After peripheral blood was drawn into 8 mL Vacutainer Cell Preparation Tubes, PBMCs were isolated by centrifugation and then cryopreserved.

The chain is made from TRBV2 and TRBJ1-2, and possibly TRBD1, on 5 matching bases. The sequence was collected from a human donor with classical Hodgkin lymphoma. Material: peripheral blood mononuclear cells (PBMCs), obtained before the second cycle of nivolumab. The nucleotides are TGTGCCAGCAGTGAGGGCAGGACATTGAGTGGCTACACCTTC. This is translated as CASSEGRTLSGYTF.